This T cell receptor beta chain is from a study of blood T cell repertoires in COVID-19 (dated by TCRdb to 2018 to 2020). In the study overall: The collaborator samples originated in the United States, Italy and Spain and spanned the acute and convalescent phases of COVID-19. A freely available public database, intended as a resource for researchers studying the immune response to SARS-CoV-2, is where the repertoires were released. The material from the prospective study consisted of cDNA or gDNA derived from T cells, B-cell-depleted T cells, or PBMCs. Nearly every sample came with metadata listing a de-identified subject ID, COVID-19 status, age in years and sex. Samples were obtained from the ongoing ImmuneRACE study (first 160 participants) and from over a thousand subjects provided by 6 global collaborators. HLA class I and class II types, where available, came from metadata supplied by the sample provider rather than from assay-based typing. The dataset comprised deeply sampled blood TCRbeta repertoires from subjects exposed to, actively infected with, or recovered from COVID-19. Overall study results and their limits: How much clinical and demographic metadata was included differed by source and by participant, and the metadata was provided uncurated.

Details on this clone: The antigen it binds to is not known. The sample holds no much larger clone one base away, and base qualities are not on file.

Enrolling through a virtual design, the prospective study's participants ranged in age from roughly 18 to 89 years and lived across roughly 23 United States geographic areas. In the prospective study, participants were assigned to cohorts based on the clinical history participants reported in a screening survey and a study questionnaire. Each participant in the prospective study had whole blood, serum and a nasopharyngeal or oropharyngeal swab collected by mobile phlebotomists. Additional blood draws and questionnaires over an approximately 2-month period could optionally be provided by prospective study participants. Before DNA extraction, prospective study blood samples were shipped either frozen or at room temperature. CDR3 length: 14 amino acids, cysteine to phenylalanine. The CDR3 DNA has 42 bases and is translated from base 1. The junction shows trimming of 6 bases on V and 3 bases on J, plus 14 bases between the germline ends. The germline V gene gives CDR1 as SGHRS and CDR2 as YFSETQ.

TCRbeta CDR3 regions were amplified from genomic DNA by means of the immunoSEQ Assay, a bias-controlled multiplex PCR. In the paper's pipeline: Within the assay, amplification of reference gene primers was used to estimate how many nucleated cells each sample contained. To quantify the absolute abundance of each unique TCRbeta CDR3 rearrangement, sequence reads were collapsed and filtered. For each sample, productive Simpson clonality was calculated as the square root of Simpson's diversity index over productive rearrangements. The source is immuneACCESS, and TCRdb retained only in-frame sequences with V and J called. Part of the clones is not carried over; for the studies checked, unresolved V genes explain less than half of this, and the remainder is unexplained. That table supplies the V and J calls and clone size; D and trimming were determined from the DNA. The sample table shows approximately 240,000 clones, and roughly 87% are seen once. In total, the top ten clones hold over 6% of the sample.

The sample was PBMCs or T cells enriched from blood (not recorded which). The TCR comes from a woman between 25 and 40 years old with acute COVID-19. The V and J segments used are TRBV5-1 and TRBJ2-3; TRBD2 is possibly the D segment (6 matching bases). The base sequence is TGCGCCAGCAACATAGCGGTAGAAACAGATACGCAGTATTTT. Its protein reads: CASNIAVETDTQYF.